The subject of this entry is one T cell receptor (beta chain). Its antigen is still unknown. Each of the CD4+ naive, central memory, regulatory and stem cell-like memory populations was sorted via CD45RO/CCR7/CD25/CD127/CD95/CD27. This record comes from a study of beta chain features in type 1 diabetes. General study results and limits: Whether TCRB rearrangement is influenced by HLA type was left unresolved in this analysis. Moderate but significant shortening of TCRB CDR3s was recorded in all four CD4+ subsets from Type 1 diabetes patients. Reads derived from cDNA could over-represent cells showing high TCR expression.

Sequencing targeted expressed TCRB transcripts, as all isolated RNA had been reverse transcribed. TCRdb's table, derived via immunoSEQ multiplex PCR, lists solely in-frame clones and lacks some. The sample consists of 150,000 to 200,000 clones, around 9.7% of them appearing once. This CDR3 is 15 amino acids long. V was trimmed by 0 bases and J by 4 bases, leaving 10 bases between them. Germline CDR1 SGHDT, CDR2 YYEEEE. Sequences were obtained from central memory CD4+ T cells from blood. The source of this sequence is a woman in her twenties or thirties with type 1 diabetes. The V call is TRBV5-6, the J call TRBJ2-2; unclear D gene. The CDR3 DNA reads TGTGCCAGCAGCTTGGTTGCCAGGCGCACCGGGGAGCTGTTTTTT. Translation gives CASSLVARRTGELFF.